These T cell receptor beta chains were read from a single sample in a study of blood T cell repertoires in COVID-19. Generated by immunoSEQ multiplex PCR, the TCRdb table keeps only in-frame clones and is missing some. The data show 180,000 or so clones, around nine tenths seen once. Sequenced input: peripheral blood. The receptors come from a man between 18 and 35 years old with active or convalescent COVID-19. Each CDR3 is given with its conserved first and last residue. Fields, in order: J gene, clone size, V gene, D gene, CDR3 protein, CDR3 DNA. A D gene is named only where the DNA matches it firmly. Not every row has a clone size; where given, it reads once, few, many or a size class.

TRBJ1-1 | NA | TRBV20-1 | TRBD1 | CSARAGTAAFF | TGCAGTGCTAGAGCTGGGACAGCAGCTTTCTTT
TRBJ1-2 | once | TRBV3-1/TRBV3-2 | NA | CASSQDLYGYTF | TGTGCCAGCAGCCAAGACCTCTATGGCTACACCTTC
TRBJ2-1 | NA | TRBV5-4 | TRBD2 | CASSTETSGLNEQFF | TGTGCCAGCAGCACCGAGACTAGCGGCCTCAATGAGCAGTTCTTC
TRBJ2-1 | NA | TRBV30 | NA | CAWSVAGFGQFF | TGTGCCTGGAGTGTTGCAGGGTTCGGGCAGTTCTTC
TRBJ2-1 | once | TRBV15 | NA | CATSRVGAQNNEQFF | TGTGCCACCAGCAGAGTGGGGGCCCAGAACAATGAGCAGTTCTTC
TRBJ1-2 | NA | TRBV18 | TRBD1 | CASSRTGGVTNYGYTF | TGTGCCAGCTCACGGACAGGGGGCGTCACAAACTATGGCTACACCTTC
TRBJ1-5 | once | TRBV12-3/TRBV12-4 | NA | CASSIQHNQPQHF | TGTGCCAGCAGTATACAGCACAATCAGCCCCAGCATTTT
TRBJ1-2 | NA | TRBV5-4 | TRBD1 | CASSDGTATLYGYTF | TGTGCCAGCAGCGATGGGACAGCGACCCTCTATGGCTACACCTTC
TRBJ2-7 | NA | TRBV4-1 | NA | CASSPTGVYEQYF | TGCGCCAGCAGCCCGACAGGCGTCTACGAGCAGTACTTC
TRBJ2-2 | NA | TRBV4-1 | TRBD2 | CASSPGLARANTGELFF | TGCGCCAGCAGCCCCGGACTAGCGCGGGCGAACACCGGGGAGCTGTTTTTT
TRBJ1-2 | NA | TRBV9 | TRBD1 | CASSYATSTGNLYGYTF | TGTGCCAGCAGCTACGCTACATCGACAGGGAATCTCTATGGCTACACCTTC
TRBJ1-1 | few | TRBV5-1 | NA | CASSSRGGYTEAFF | TGCGCCAGCAGCTCCCGGGGGGGGTACACTGAAGCTTTCTTT
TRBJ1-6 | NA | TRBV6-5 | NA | CASSARTERTPLHF | TGTGCCAGCAGCGCCCGAACGGAGAGAACACCCCTCCACTTT
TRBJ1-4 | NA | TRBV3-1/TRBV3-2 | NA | CASSQDRQVGSEKLFF | TGTGCCAGCAGCCAAGATCGACAGGTCGGGTCTGAAAAACTGTTTTTT
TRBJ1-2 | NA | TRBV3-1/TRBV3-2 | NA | CASSQGTGTYTF | TGTGCCAGCAGCCAAGGAACCGGTACCTACACCTTC
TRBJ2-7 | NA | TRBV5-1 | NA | CASSFGGTGSYEQYF | TGCGCCAGCAGCTTCGGCGGGACGGGATCCTACGAGCAGTACTTC
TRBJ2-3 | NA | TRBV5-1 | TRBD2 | CASSSTGGFDTQYF | TGCGCCAGCAGCTCAACGGGGGGGTTTGATACGCAGTATTTT
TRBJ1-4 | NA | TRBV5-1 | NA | CASSPRQTTNEKLFF | TGCGCCAGCAGCCCCAGACAGACAACTAATGAAAAACTGTTTTTT
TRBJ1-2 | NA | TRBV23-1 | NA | CASSLPSGTLHGYTF | TGCGCCAGCAGTCTACCGTCCGGGACACTACATGGCTACACCTTC
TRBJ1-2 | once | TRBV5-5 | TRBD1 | CASSATGTDGYTF | TGTGCCAGCAGCGCCACCGGGACAGATGGCTACACCTTC
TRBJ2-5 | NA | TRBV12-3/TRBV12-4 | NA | CASSLSGEETQYF | TGTGCCAGCAGTTTGTCCGGGGAAGAGACCCAGTACTTC
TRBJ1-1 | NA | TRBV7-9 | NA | CASSLNGGLGDTEAFF | TGTGCCAGCAGCTTAAACGGAGGGCTAGGAGACACTGAAGCTTTCTTT
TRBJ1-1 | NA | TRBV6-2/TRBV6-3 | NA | CASSPLWGDTEAFF | TGTGCCAGCAGCCCTTTATGGGGCGACACTGAAGCTTTCTTT
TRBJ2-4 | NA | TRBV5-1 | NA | CASSAQDTGAKNIQYF | TGCGCCAGCAGCGCCCAGGACACTGGGGCCAAAAACATTCAGTACTTC
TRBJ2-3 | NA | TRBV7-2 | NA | CASSLGTGIGGTQYF | TGTGCCAGCAGCTTAGGTACCGGGATAGGGGGTACGCAGTATTTT
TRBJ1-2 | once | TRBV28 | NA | CASSWHRNYGYTF | TGTGCCAGCAGTTGGCACAGAAACTATGGCTACACCTTC
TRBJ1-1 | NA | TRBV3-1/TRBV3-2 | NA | CASSQDSRKMNTEAFF | TGTGCCAGCAGCCAAGATAGTCGAAAAATGAACACTGAAGCTTTCTTT
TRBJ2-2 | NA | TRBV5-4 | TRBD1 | CASSLGRGRTGELFF | TGTGCCAGCAGCTTGGGAAGGGGGCGCACCGGGGAGCTGTTTTTT
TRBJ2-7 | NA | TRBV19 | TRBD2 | CASSIGIAGEPHEQYF | TGTGCCAGTAGTATAGGTATAGCGGGAGAACCCCACGAGCAGTACTTC
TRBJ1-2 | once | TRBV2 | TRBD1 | CASSTGVLNYGYTF | TGTGCCAGTTCCACAGGGGTCCTGAACTATGGCTACACCTTC
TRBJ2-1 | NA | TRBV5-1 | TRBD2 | CASSSGLAGGVYNEQFF | TGCGCCAGCAGCTCCGGACTAGCGGGAGGGGTTTACAATGAGCAGTTCTTC
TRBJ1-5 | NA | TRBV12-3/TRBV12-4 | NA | CASSLGGGQPQHF | TGTGCCAGCAGTTTAGGGGGAGGTCAGCCCCAGCATTTT
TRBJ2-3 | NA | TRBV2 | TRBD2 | CASSAGLAVPDTQYF | TGTGCCAGCAGCGCCGGACTAGCGGTCCCAGATACGCAGTATTTT
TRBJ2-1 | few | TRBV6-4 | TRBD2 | CASSPGEREFNEQFF | TGTGCCAGCAGCCCCGGGGAGCGGGAGTTCAATGAGCAGTTCTTC
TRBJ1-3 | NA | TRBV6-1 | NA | CASSEQGKSDTIYF | TGTGCCAGCAGTGAACAGGGTAAGTCGGACACCATATATTTT
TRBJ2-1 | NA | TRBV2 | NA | CASSEGESSYNEQFF | TGTGCCAGCAGTGAAGGGGAGAGCTCCTACAATGAGCAGTTCTTC
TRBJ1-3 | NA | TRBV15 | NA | CATSRDRGSGNTIYF | TGTGCCACCAGCAGAGATAGGGGATCTGGAAACACCATATATTTT
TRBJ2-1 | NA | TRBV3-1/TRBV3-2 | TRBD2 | CASSQDLAGGQSRNEQFF | TGTGCCAGCAGCCAAGATCTAGCGGGAGGGCAGTCGCGCAATGAGCAGTTCTTC
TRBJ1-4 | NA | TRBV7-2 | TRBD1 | CASSLGGGMANEKLFF | TGTGCCAGCAGTCTTGGAGGGGGCATGGCTAATGAAAAACTGTTTTTT
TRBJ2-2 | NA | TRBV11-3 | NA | CASSNIAGVTGELFF | TGTGCCAGCAGCAATATAGCAGGGGTCACCGGGGAGCTGTTTTTT
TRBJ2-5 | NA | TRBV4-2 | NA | CASSHPHSGEETQYF | TGTGCCAGCAGCCACCCCCACTCCGGGGAAGAGACCCAGTACTTC
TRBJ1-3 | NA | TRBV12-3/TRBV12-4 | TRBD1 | CASSPGGQGTIYF | TGTGCCAGCAGCCCAGGGGGTCAAGGCACCATATATTTT
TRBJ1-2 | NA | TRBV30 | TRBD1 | CALSEGANYGYTF | TGTGCCCTCAGCGAGGGGGCCAACTATGGCTACACCTTC
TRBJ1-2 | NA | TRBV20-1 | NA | CSASFRSTYGYTF | TGCAGTGCTAGTTTCCGGAGTACTTATGGCTACACCTTC
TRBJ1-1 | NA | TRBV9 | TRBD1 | CASSRKDRGHTEAFF | TGTGCCAGCAGCAGAAAGGACAGGGGGCACACTGAAGCTTTCTTT
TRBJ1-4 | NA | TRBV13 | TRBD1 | CASSPRDSGNEKLFF | TGTGCCAGCAGCCCCCGGGACAGTGGAAATGAAAAACTGTTTTTT
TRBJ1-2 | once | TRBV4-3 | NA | CASSASFRAQGYGYTF | TGCGCCAGCAGTGCCTCGTTTAGGGCTCAGGGCTATGGCTACACCTTC
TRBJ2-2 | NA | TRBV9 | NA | CASSVPGYNTGELFF | TGTGCCAGCAGCGTACCGGGATACAACACCGGGGAGCTGTTTTTT
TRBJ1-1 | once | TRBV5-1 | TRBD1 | CASSLGGQGFGEAFF | TGCGCCAGCAGCTTAGGTGGACAGGGGTTCGGTGAAGCTTTCTTT